A single T cell receptor beta chain is shown here with its context. Antigen: not known. TCRdb re-called the reads with MiXCR, one entry per CDR3 protein. This table holds about 140,000 distinct CDR3 sequences, approximately 30% found once. The CDR3 totals 14 residues. The V gene's germline CDR1 is LNHDA and CDR2 SQIVND (reference sequence). V lost 4 bases to trimming and J lost 1 base, with 10 bases between them. This specimen comes from a study of T cell repertoires in cytomegalovirus infection. About the study: From public TCR beta signatures came an indication of both CMV infection and matching HLA type.

Study-level findings and limits: HLA-C-restricted CMV clonotypes gave the most frequent clonotype in two of eight donors.

The sequencing used CD8+ T cells from cultured PBMCs, collected from culture after CMV antigen stimulation. V and J are TRBV19 and TRBJ1-1; the D gene is possibly TRBD1 (5 bases). The receptor was derived from a human donor in good health (CMV status not recorded). Some clones in this sample may be carry-over from other donors' samples. CDR3 sequence (DNA): TGTGCCAGTAGTACCCGAACAGGGAACACTGAAGCTTTCTTT. Translation: CASSTRTGNTEAFF. Supplemented by reference TRBV19 and TRBJ1-1, the full variable domain reads DGGITQSPKYLFRKEGQNVTLSCEQNLNHDAMYWYRQDPGQGLRLIYYSQIVNDFQKGDIAEGYSVSREKKESFPLTVTSAQKNPTAFYLCASSTRTGNTEAFFGQGTRLTVV.